These 20 T cell receptor beta chains came from one sample sequenced in a study of cytomegalovirus exposure and HLA in healthy donors. Here immunoSEQ multiplex PCR was the method, and the copy in TCRdb shows in-frame clones only, minus some. The table lists about 110,000 clones, roughly nine tenths of them singletons. Specimen: PBMCs. The receptors come from a woman between 18 and 29 years old in good health and CMV-seronegative.

The gene calls are TRBV5-4 and TRBJ2-5, with 16 bases fitting TRBD2. The CDR3 has 17 amino acids. The junction had 7 bases not matched to a gene; V was cut back by 3 bases and J by 5 bases. Germline V gene sequence: CDR1 SGHNT, CDR2 YYREEE (reference sequence). CDR3 in DNA: TGTGCCAGCAGCTCAGGGACTAGCGGGGGGGCCGGGGAGACCCAGTACTTC. Protein: CASSSGTSGGAGETQYF.

The chain uses TRBV28 and TRBJ1-1; 9 bases are shared with TRBD1. Trimming removed 5 bases from V and 6 bases from J; junction bases left unmatched: 7. The CDR3 totals 14 residues. Germline lookup yields CDR1 MDHEN and CDR2 SYDVKM. DNA for the CDR3: TGTGCCAGCAGTACCAGACAGGGGGACTCTGAAGCTTTCTTT. Amino acid sequence: CASSTRQGDSEAFF.

This sequence joins TRBV2 and TRBJ2-5; the D is unclear. CDR1 is SNHLY, CDR2 FYNNEI, per germline. The V end was cut by 4 bases, the J end by 2 bases, with 11 bases between. The CDR3 sequence is 14 residues long. CDR3 amino acids: CASSVVILQETQYF. The CDR3 DNA sequence: TGTGCCAGCAGTGTAGTCATCTTGCAAGAGACCCAGTACTTC. The full variable domain, in which reference TRBV2 and TRBJ2-5 provide the parts outside the CDR3, is EPEVTQTPSHQVTQMGQEVILRCVPISNHLYFYWYRQILGQKVEFLVSFYNNEISEKSEIFDDQFSVERPDGSNFTLKIRSTKLEDSAMYFCASSVVILQETQYFGPGTRLLVL.

The chain links TRBV27 to TRBJ2-1, with 11 positions matching TRBD2. Germline CDR1 is MNHEY and CDR2 is SMNVEV (reference sequence). J lost 6 bases, V lost 5 bases, and 6 bases had no gene match. The CDR3 has 15 amino acids. CDR3 sequence reads: CASSVIAGGPNEQFF. In nucleotides, the CDR3 is TGTGCCAGCAGTGTGATAGCGGGAGGGCCCAATGAGCAGTTCTTC.

The chain employs TRBV28 and TRBJ1-2, with D hard to call. V was clipped by 5 bases and J by 2 bases, with 9 bases between them. The CDR3 is 13 residues long. Germline V lookup: CDR1 MDHEN, CDR2 SYDVKM. Written as DNA, the CDR3 is TGTGCCAGCAGTAGGGAGCGAAACTATGGCTACACCTTC. This gives the protein CASSRERNYGYTF.

The V call is TRBV30, the J call TRBJ2-1; D may be TRBD1 (6 bases). V was trimmed by 2 bases and J by 3 bases, leaving 23 bases between them. Germline V gene data show CDR1 as GTSNPN and CDR2 as SVGIG (reference sequence). CDR3 length: 18 residues. CDR3 region: CAWSRQGTPSSSYNEQFF. Written as DNA, the CDR3 is TGTGCCTGGAGTCGGCAGGGGACCCCCTCCAGTAGCTACAATGAGCAGTTCTTC.

The CDR3 reads CASSDRAGPYGYTF. The CDR3 DNA reads TGTGCCAGCAGTGATCGGGCAGGGCCCTATGGCTACACCTTC. The chain has TRBV2 and TRBJ1-2; perhaps TRBD1 as D (5 bases). Germline V gene data show CDR1 as SNHLY and CDR2 as FYNNEI. The CDR3 consists of 14 residues. Trimming left V 3 bases short and J 4 bases short, with 12 bases between.

The chain links TRBV7-8 to TRBJ1-5; 7 bases line up with TRBD1. V shed 3 bases, J shed 1 base, and the junction held 15 bases outside the gene matches. The CDR3 covers 19 residues. Germline lookup yields CDR1 SGHVS and CDR2 FQNEAQ. The CDR3 DNA reads as TGTGCCAGCAGCTTCACCCCCCACACAGGGGACGGGAGCAATCAGCCCCAGCATTTT. Protein: CASSFTPHTGDGSNQPQHF.

J is TRBJ2-1 and V is TRBV7-3, with D perhaps TRBD2 (6 bases). The CDR3 consists of 13 residues. Germline assignment: CDR1 SGHTA and CDR2 FQGTGA. V dropped 5 bases and J dropped 7 bases, with 12 bases sitting between them. CDR3 bases: TGTGCCAGCAGCCTGGGGGAGGTGAATGAGCAGTTCTTC. This encodes CASSLGEVNEQFF.

V usage is TRBV27 and J usage is TRBJ2-1, with TRBD2 matching over 10 bases. The CDR3 is 14 residues long. Germline V gene data show CDR1 as MNHEY and CDR2 as SMNVEV (reference sequence). V was clipped by 6 bases and J by 3 bases; unmatched bases: 2. The CDR3 region has the DNA TGTGCCAGCAGCCCTAGCGGGGGCTACAATGAGCAGTTCTTC. Its protein is CASSPSGGYNEQFF.

The chain has TRBV13 and TRBJ2-5; D is perhaps TRBD1 (7 bases). CDR1 PRHDT and CDR2 FYEKMQ come from the germline V gene (reference sequence). CDR3 size: 19 residues. V was pared by 3 bases and J by 3 bases, with 26 bases between. In nucleotides, the CDR3 is TGTGCCAGCAGCTTTGGTATTAATGAGGGCAGGGGGGAGAAAGAGACCCAGTACTTC. Its translation: CASSFGINEGRGEKETQYF.

J is TRBJ2-3 and V is TRBV5-1, with unresolved D. CDR3 size: 14 residues. Germline CDR1 is SGHRS and CDR2 is YFSETQ. Trimming removed 0 bases at V and 1 base at J, with 6 bases between. CDR3 protein: CASSLVARTDTQYF. The CDR3, as DNA: TGCGCCAGCAGCTTGGTGGCTCGCACAGATACGCAGTATTTT.

The V call is TRBV5-4, the J call TRBJ1-1, with D possibly matching TRBD1 (5 bases). The CDR3 loop spans 13 amino acids. V shed 4 bases and J shed 1 base, with 8 bases lying between them. Looked up from germline, CDR1 is SGHNT and CDR2 is YYREEE (reference sequence). This chain's CDR3 is CASSVDKNTEAFF. CDR3 sequence (DNA): TGTGCCAGCAGCGTGGACAAGAACACTGAAGCTTTCTTT. Variable domain in full (rest from reference TRBV5-4 and TRBJ1-1): ETGVTQSPTHLIKTRGQQVTLRCSSQSGHNTVSWYQQALGQGPQFIFQYYREEENGRGNFPPRFSGLQFPNYSSELNVNALELDDSALYLCASSVDKNTEAFFGQGTRLTVV.

V usage is TRBV4-2 and J usage is TRBJ2-3, with D tentatively TRBD2 (5 bases). Between the trimmed V and J ends, which lost 6 bases and 5 bases, there was a span of 9 bases. This CDR3 region has 12 residues. Germline V gene lookup returns CDR1 LGHNA and CDR2 YNFKEQ. CDR3 region: CASRAREDTQYF. DNA for the CDR3: TGTGCCAGCAGGGCCCGGGAAGATACGCAGTATTTT.

The chain combines TRBV30 with TRBJ1-1; D unresolved. CDR3 length: 12 amino acids. The V gene's germline CDR1 is GTSNPN and CDR2 SVGIG (reference sequence). The V gene lost 3 bases and the J gene lost 1 base, with 6 bases spanning the gap. The CDR3 nucleotides are TGTGCCTGGAGACAGCCGAACACTGAAGCTTTCTTT. Amino acid sequence: CAWRQPNTEAFF.

This chain connects TRBV5-1 to TRBJ2-7, with TRBD1 matching 11 bases. CDR3 length: 14 residues. J lost 3 bases, V lost 2 bases, and 1 base had no gene match. The germline gives CDR1 SGHRS, CDR2 YFSETQ. The CDR3 sequence is CASSFGTGGYEQYF. The CDR3 DNA is TGCGCCAGCAGCTTCGGGACAGGGGGCTACGAGCAGTACTTC.

The CDR3 region has the DNA TGTGCCAGCAGTTCCGAGATCTATGGCTACACCTTC. Protein product: CASSSEIYGYTF. The chain links TRBV28 to TRBJ1-2; unclear D gene. This CDR3 is 12 amino acids long. CDR1 MDHEN and CDR2 SYDVKM come from the germline V gene. Between the trimmed V and J ends, which lost 4 bases and 4 bases, there was a span of 7 bases.

This chain connects TRBV10-3 to TRBJ2-3, with unresolved D. V dropped 8 bases and J dropped 10 bases, with 10 bases sitting between them. The CDR3 loop spans 10 amino acids. CDR1 is ENHRY and CDR2 is SYGVKD in the germline V gene. The CDR3 nucleotides are TGTGCCATCGGGCAGGTTGCGCAGTATTTT. The encoded protein is CAIGQVAQYF.

In DNA, the CDR3 is TGCGCCAGCAGCTCCACTGTCCGCTATGGCTACACCTTC. The encoded protein is CASSSTVRYGYTF. The chain recombines TRBV5-1 with TRBJ1-2; D remains unclear. The CDR3 has 13 amino acids. CDR1 and CDR2 (germline): SGHRS, YFSETQ. V was pared by 3 bases and J by 4 bases, with 10 bases between.

The chain couples TRBV28 to TRBJ1-5, with D possibly being TRBD1 (5 bases). Germline CDR1 reads MDHEN; CDR2 reads SYDVKM. V was clipped by 5 bases and J by 4 bases, with 15 bases between them. This CDR3 has 15 residues. The CDR3 DNA follows: TGTGCCAGCAGTCACCGGGGGATGGGGAATCAGCCCCAGCATTTT. It translates to CASSHRGMGNQPQHF. Full variable domain (rest looked up from reference TRBV28 and TRBJ1-5): DVKVTQSSRYLVKRTGEKVFLECVQDMDHENMFWYRQDPGLGLRLIYFSYDVKMKEKGDIPEGYSVSREKKERFSLILESASTNQTSMYLCASSHRGMGNQPQHFGDGTRLSIL.